This T cell receptor (beta chain) comes out of a study of cytomegalovirus exposure and HLA in healthy donors (TCRdb year 2017). As for the study more broadly: An earlier analysis of some 600 of the donors reported approximately 300 Gb of sequence data and around 120 million unique TCR beta sequences obtained from roughly 180 million T cells. Typing coverage differed by locus: A, B, C, DRB1 and DQB1 were typed in roughly 620-630 donors, DQA1 in 500 to 550, DPA1 in approximately 600, and DPB1 in just under 490. A later analysis re-examined previously published TCR beta repertoires from just over 650 donors and added high-resolution HLA genotyping to investigate patterns of TCR occurrence. Donor age, sex, ethnicity and CMV serostatus were compiled alongside the repertoire data. Because of strong linkage in the cohort, roughly five DR-DQ haplotypes were treated as single units for association and clustering. Of the roughly 400 genotyped donors, over 80% were placed in the genetic ancestry cluster associated with self-reported Caucasian donors. In an earlier analysis of over 550 of the donors, high-throughput TCR beta sequencing was used to judge whether each TCR beta V gene segment behaved as functional or pseudogenic. Rather than using new phenotypic data, the later analysis identified candidate immune exposures from TCR beta sequences and from how often those sequences occurred across donors. A separate validation cohort of more than 100 different subjects was used in addition to the approximately 700-subject first cohort. Genome-wide SNP genotypes for about 65% of the 666 donors were used in a later genetic analysis, which treated that subset as a discovery cohort. High-throughput TCR immunosequencing, statistical association of individual TCRs with disease status, and machine learning were combined to predict cytomegalovirus infection status. The aim of the study was to test whether cataloging public T cell receptors could identify signatures of past pathogen exposure. The study profiled the T cell repertoires of more than 500 subjects by immunosequencing and related them to cytomegalovirus serostatus. Every repertoire in the discovery cohort had been generated on one and the same sequencing platform. HLA typing included class I and class II loci at four-digit resolution. Approximately 310 gigabases of sequencing data and 70 million to 85 million unique TCR sequences were included in an early release covering about 600 HLA-typed donors. On average, 235,054 unique TCR beta nucleotide sequences were sequenced per donor among several hundred genotyped donors of the cohort, with around 19% of those sequences being non-productive. Paper-wide results and their limitations: In an earlier analysis of 587 of the donors, most TCR beta V segments were observed in productive rearrangements about 90% or about 30% of the time, broadly matching IMGT annotations. At a false discovery rate of 0.05, a later analysis linked 16,951 TCR beta sequences to specific HLA alleles. Correlated functional status among segregating V segments might be attributable to linkage disequilibrium, but an unknown experimental factor could not be ruled out. A later genetic analysis associated a missense DCLRE1C variant with V-gene and J-gene trimming of TCR beta chains, and an independent cohort replicated the association. For the cohort, immune exposure information was limited to CMV serostatus. The classifier was reported to diagnose cytomegalovirus status with high specificity and sensitivity in both the original and validation cohorts. A total of roughly 160 TCR beta chains were listed by the study as associated with cytomegalovirus. In a later analysis, several top co-occurrence clusters were reported to appear linked to parvovirus B19, influenza, CMV and Epstein-Barr virus. The authors suggested that the approach could potentially be generalized to other disease states and immunological phenotypes. In vitro tests confirmed that a few of the cytomegalovirus-associated TCR beta chains recognize cytomegalovirus antigens. A cluster of highly shared sequence variants was judged likely to be a technical artifact of the sequencing pipeline. Because counts were too low, about 18 rarely observed V segments, including chromosome 9 orphons, were left out of the earlier analysis of 500 to 650 of the donors. According to a later genetic analysis, donors in an Asian-associated ancestry cluster had fewer N-insertions in productive TCRs than the approximately 670-donor mean. A further reported finding was that TCR beta sequences accurately predicted the HLA-A and HLA-B alleles for most subjects in the first cohort. Compared with equally common non-associated chains, HLA-associated TCR beta chains in a later analysis were more clonally expanded and had lower generation probabilities. Sequencing depth was assumed to be roughly uniform across donors in the presence/absence analyses, though that assumption may not hold. Some IMGT-functional V segments, including TRBV6-2 and TRBV6-3, could not be told apart with the 87-base-pair reads, so those segments were excluded. In a later analysis, TCR association rates were found to vary across HLA loci, with the most associated TCRs seen for DRB1 alleles and the fewest for HLA-C alleles. Across donors, most TCR sequences were observed very rarely, whereas some public TCRs were present in many individuals. Assigning TCR associations to individual alleles was difficult when HLA alleles, especially DR and DQ, strongly co-occurred. HLA typing was unavailable for some donors at each locus, so association tests used only the typed subset. This cohort had only TCR beta chains sequenced, and the lack of alpha or paired-chain data limited which features could be detected. In a later analysis, most CMV-associated TCR beta chains were found to appear HLA-restricted, with HLA associations seemingly driven largely by CMV exposure.

The library was obtained by the immunoSEQ multiplex PCR assay. The multiplex PCR relied on a mix of 60 forward primers for TCR Vbeta segments and 13 reverse primers for TCR Jbeta segments. Amplification of the CDR3 region of rearranged TCR beta genes was performed with a multiplex PCR assay on genomic DNA. The Illumina HiSeq System was used to sequence the amplified TCR beta libraries as 87-base-pair reads. In the original analysis: A later analysis tallied 75 million to 95 million unique TCR beta chains across the 666 repertoires, and approximately 11 million of those chains were shared by two or more donors. Raw reads were error-corrected and collapsed into unique sequences by a nearest-neighbor algorithm in which closely related sequences were merged to remove PCR and sequencing errors. CDR3 sequences were aligned to IMGT reference sequences to assign V, D and J gene segments. For a sequence to be retained, a match of at least six nucleotides was required to both a V gene segment and a J gene segment. Rearrangements were classified as productive when the CDR3 lacked stop codons and remained in frame with V and J, and all other rearrangements were classified as non-productive. CDR3 was defined according to IMGT convention as the region running from the second conserved V-encoded cysteine to the conserved J-encoded phenylalanine. Sequences without an unambiguous match to a single V gene segment were excluded from the earlier analysis of 587 of the donors. In an earlier analysis of about 590 of the donors, a V segment was called functional when productive rearrangements were above 56.7%, and segregating when the standard deviation between donors exceeded 5%. A statistical classification framework was built for diagnosing cytomegalovirus status from the catalog of TCR beta chain sequences. In a later analysis, TCR nucleotide sequences were compared against IMGT/GENE-DB human TR gene sequences so that V and J genes could be assigned. In a later analysis, CDR3 sequences and most-parsimonious VDJ recombination scenarios were assigned using the TCRdist pipeline. In a later analysis, each TCR beta chain was defined by its CDR3 amino acid sequence together with its V-gene family, and reads lacking a unique V-gene family were excluded. As a way to deal with suspected cross-contamination and a sequencing artifact, a later analysis dropped nearly 600 nucleotide sequences that were highly shared and had low generation probability. A later analysis calculated a clonal expansion index for each public chain from normalized within-repertoire ranks of inferred template counts. A later analysis computed generation probabilities with a VDJ recombination model fitted to out-of-frame rearrangements, and checked the results against IGoR. In a later analysis, TCR-TCR, TCR-HLA and TCR-CMV co-occurrence was scored with hypergeometric tests, and a repertoire-size bias correction was applied to TCR pairs. In a later analysis, false discovery rates were estimated by permuting HLA or CMV assignments 20 times. In a later analysis, co-occurring TCRs were grouped using DBSCAN, and TCRdist sequence similarity was added for clustering within HLA-allele-positive subsets. Repertoires with fewer than 30,000 or more than 120,000 public chains were left out of co-occurrence clustering, as were five repertoires with anomalous nucleotide sharing. In its TCRdb copy, this immuneACCESS table keeps in-frame sequences only and misses some clones. Where compared with another copy, unresolved V genes explain less than half of these, and the others have no known cause. The DNA was the basis for D and trimming; V, J and clone size are from that table. This sample holds some 130,000 clones; roughly 79% were observed only once. Of the sample, around 2% falls within the top ten clones.

The V and J ends are trimmed by 5 bases and 6 bases, leaving 20 bases between them. The CDR3 holds 16 amino acids from the cysteine to the phenylalanine. Only the CDR3 DNA stays, 48 bases, in frame from base 1. CDR1 and CDR2 (MDHEN, SYDVKM) derive from the germline V gene. The cohort consisted of fewer than 700 healthy bone marrow donors. Cohort members were all nominally healthy when sampled, although unrecorded immune exposures were likely present. The donor was CMV seronegative and was included in the group of a few hundred seronegative cohort members. A peripheral blood sample was provided by each donor, and peripheral blood mononuclear cells were used for TCR beta sequencing. Genomic DNA was extracted from the blood cell samples with the Qiagen DNeasy Blood Extraction Kit. About this clone itself: What this receptor recognizes is not known. Base-call qualities are not available, and no considerably larger clone is one nucleotide away.

The sequence joins TRBV28 to TRBJ2-1; there is no confident call for the D gene. The receptor was isolated from a woman between 45 and 65 years old in good health and CMV-seronegative. Sequenced sample: PBMCs. The DNA reads TGTGCCAGCAGTAAAAGTTCTCTAGTAAGTCTCAATGAGCAGTTCTTC. The resulting protein is CASSKSSLVSLNEQFF.